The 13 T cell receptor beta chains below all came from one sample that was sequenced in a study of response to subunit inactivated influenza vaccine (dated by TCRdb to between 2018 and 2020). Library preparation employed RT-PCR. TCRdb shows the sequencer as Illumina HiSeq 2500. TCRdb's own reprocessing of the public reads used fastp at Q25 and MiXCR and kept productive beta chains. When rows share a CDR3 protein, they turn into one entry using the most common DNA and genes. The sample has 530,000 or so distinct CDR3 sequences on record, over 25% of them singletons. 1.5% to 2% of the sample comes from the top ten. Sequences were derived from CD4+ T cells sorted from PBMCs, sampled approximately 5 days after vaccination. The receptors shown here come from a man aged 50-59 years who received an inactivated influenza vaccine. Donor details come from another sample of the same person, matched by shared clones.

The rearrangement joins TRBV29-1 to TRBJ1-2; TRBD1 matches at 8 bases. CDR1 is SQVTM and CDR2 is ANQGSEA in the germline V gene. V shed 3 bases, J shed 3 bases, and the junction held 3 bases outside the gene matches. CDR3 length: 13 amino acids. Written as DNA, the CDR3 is TGCAGCGTTGACAACAGGGGGGACTATGGCTACACCTTC. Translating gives CSVDNRGDYGYTF.

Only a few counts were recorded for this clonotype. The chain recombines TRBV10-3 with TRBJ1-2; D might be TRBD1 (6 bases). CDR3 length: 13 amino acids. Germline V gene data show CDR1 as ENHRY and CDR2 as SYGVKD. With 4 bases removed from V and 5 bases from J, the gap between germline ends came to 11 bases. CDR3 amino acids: CAISARGDYGYTF. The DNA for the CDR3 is TGTGCCATCAGTGCCAGGGGCGATTATGGCTACACCTTC.

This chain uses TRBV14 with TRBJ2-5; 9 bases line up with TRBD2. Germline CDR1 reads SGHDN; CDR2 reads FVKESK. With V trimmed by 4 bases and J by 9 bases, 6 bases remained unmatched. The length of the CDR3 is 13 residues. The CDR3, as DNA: TGTGCCAGCAGCCCGCAGCGGGGGGCCGCCCAGTACTTC. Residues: CASSPQRGAAQYF.

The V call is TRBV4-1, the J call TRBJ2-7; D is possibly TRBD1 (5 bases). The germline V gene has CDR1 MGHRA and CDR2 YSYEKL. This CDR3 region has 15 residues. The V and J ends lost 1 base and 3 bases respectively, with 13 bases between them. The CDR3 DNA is TGCGCCAGCAGCCAAGTCCAGGGTCCTCTCTACGAGCAGTACTTC. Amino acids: CASSQVQGPLYEQYF.

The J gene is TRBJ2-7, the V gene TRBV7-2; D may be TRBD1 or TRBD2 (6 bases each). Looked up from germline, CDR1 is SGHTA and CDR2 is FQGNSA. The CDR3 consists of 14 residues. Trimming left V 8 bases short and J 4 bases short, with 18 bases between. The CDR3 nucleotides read TGTGCCAGCGCAGTGGGGGGCGCGAGTTACGAGCAGTACTTC. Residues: CASAVGGASYEQYF.

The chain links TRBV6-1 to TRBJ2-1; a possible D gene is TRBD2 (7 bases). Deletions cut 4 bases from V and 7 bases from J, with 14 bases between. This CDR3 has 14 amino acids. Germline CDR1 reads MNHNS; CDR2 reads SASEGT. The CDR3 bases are TGTGCCAGCAGTGCCAGAGGGGGGGCGAATGAGCAGTTCTTC. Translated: CASSARGGANEQFF.

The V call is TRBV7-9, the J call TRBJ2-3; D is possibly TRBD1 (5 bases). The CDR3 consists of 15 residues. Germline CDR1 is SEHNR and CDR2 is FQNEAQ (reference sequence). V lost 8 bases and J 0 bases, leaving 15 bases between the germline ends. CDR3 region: CASSRGHHSTDTQYF. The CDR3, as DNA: TGTGCCAGCTCACGCGGACACCATAGCACAGATACGCAGTATTTT.

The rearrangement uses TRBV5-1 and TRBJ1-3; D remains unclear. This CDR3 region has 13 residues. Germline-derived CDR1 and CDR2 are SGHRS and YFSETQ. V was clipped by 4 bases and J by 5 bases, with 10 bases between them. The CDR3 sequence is CASSPGDRNTIYF. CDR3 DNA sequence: TGCGCCAGCAGCCCCGGCGACCGAAACACCATATATTTT.

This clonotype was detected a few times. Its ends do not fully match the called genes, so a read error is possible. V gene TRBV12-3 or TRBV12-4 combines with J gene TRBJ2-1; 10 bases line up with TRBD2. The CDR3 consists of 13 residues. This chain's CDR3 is CASSPPGLAVVIF. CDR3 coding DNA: TGTGCCAGCAGCCCCCCAGGACTAGCGGTAGTCATCTTC.

The CDR3 DNA sequence: TGCAGTGCTAGAGGTGGGAGGAACACTGAAGCTTTCTTT. The encoded protein is CSARGGRNTEAFF. The rearrangement uses TRBV20-1 and TRBJ1-1; the D is unclear. The ends were cut back, 1 base at V and 1 base at J, with 7 bases in the middle. The CDR3 extends over 13 amino acids. CDR1 DFQATT and CDR2 SNEGSKA come from the germline V gene (reference sequence).

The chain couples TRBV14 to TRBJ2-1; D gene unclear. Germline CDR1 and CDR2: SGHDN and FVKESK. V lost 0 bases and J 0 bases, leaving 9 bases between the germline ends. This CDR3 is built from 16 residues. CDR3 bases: TGTGCCAGCAGCCAAGATCTAATTAGCTCCTACAATGAGCAGTTCTTC. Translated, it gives CASSQDLISSYNEQFF.

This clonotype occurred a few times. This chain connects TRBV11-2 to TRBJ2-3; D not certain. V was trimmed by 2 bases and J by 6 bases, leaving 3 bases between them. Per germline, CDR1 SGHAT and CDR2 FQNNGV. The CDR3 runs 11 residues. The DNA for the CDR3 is TGTGCCAGCAGCTTAATGGATACGCAGTATTTT. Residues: CASSLMDTQYF.

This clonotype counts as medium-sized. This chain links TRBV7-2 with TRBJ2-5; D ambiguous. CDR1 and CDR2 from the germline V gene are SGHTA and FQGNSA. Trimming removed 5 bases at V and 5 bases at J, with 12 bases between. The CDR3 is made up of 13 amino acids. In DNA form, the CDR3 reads TGTGCCAGCAGCCGGATCCTGCGGGAGACCCAGTACTTC. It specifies CASSRILRETQYF.